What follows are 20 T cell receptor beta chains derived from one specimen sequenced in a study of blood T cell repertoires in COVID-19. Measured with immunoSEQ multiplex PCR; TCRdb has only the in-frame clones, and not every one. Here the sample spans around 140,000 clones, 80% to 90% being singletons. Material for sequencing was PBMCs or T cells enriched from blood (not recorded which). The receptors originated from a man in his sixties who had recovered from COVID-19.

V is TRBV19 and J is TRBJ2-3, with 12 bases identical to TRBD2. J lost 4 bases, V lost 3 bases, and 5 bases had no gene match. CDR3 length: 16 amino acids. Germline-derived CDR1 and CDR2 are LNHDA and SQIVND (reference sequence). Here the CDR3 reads CASSIPTSGSSDTQYF. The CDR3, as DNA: TGTGCCAGTAGTATCCCGACTAGCGGGAGCTCAGATACGCAGTATTTT.

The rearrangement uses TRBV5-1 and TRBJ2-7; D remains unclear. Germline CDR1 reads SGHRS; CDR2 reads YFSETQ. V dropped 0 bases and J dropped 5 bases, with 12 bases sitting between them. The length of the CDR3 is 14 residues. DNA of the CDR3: TGCGCCAGCAGCTTGGGGGCCCCAGTGGACGAGCAGTACTTC. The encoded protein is CASSLGAPVDEQYF.

CDR3 coding DNA: TGTGCCAGTCTGGGGTCCCCGGACAATGGTGAAAAACTGTTTTTT. Protein: CASLGSPDNGEKLFF. The V call is TRBV2, the J call TRBJ1-4; possible D gene TRBD1, 5 bases. Germline V gene sequence: CDR1 SNHLY, CDR2 FYNNEI. V gave up 9 bases and J gave up 7 bases, with 21 bases separating them. The CDR3 totals 15 residues.

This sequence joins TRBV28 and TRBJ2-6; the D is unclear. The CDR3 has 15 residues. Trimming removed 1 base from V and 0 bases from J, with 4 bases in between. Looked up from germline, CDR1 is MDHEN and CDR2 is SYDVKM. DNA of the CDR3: TGTGCCAGCAGTTTATCCAGCTCTGGGGCCAACGTCCTGACTTTC. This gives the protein CASSLSSSGANVLTF.

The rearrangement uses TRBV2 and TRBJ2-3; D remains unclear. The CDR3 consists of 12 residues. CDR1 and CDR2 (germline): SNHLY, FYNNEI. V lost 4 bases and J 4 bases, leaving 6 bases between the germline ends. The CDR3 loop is CASSAYPDTQYF. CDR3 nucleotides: TGTGCCAGCAGTGCCTATCCAGATACGCAGTATTTT.

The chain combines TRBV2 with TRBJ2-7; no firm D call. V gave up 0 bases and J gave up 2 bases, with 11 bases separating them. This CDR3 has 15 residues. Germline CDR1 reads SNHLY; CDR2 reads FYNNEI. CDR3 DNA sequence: TGTGCCAGCAGTGAAGCGTGGCCCAGGACCTACGAGCAGTACTTC. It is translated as CASSEAWPRTYEQYF.

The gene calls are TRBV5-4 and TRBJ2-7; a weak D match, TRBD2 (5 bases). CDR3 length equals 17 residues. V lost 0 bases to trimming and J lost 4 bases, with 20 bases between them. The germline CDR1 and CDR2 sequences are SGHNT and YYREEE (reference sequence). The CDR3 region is CASSLGGGSFDPYEQYF. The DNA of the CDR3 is TGTGCCAGCAGCTTGGGCGGAGGTTCTTTTGACCCGTACGAGCAGTACTTC. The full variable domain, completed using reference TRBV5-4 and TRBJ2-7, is ETGVTQSPTHLIKTRGQQVTLRCSSQSGHNTVSWYQQALGQGPQFIFQYYREEENGRGNFPPRFSGLQFPNYSSELNVNALELDDSALYLCASSLGGGSFDPYEQYFGPGTRLTVT.

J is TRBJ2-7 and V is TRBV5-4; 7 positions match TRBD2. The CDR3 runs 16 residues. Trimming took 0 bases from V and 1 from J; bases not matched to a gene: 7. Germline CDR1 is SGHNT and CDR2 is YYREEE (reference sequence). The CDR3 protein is CASSLGASGGSYEQYF. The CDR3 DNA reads TGTGCCAGCAGCTTGGGGGCTAGCGGTGGGTCCTACGAGCAGTACTTC.

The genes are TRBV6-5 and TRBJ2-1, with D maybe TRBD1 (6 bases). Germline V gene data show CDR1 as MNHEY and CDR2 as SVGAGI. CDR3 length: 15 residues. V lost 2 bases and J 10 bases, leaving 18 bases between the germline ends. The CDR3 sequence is CASSYDLGAGPEQFF. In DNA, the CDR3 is TGTGCCAGCAGTTACGATTTGGGGGCAGGACCCGAGCAGTTCTTC.

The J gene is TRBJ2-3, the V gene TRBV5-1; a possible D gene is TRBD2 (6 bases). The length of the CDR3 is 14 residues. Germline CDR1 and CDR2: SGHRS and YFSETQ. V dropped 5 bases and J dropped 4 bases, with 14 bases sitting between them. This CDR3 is CASSRWTTSDTQYF. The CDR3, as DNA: TGCGCCAGCAGTCGATGGACTACCTCAGATACGCAGTATTTT.

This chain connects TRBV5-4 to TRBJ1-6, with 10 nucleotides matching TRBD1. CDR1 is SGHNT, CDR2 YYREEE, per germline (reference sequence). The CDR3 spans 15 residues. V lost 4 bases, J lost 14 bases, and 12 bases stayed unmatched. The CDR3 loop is CASSADRGPLVALHF. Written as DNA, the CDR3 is TGTGCCAGCAGCGCAGACAGGGGGCCTTTGGTGGCCCTCCACTTT.

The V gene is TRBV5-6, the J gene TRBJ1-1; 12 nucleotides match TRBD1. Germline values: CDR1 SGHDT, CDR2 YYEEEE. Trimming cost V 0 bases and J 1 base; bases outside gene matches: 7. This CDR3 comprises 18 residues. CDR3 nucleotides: TGTGCCAGCAGCTTGGCGGCCGGGACAGGGGGCAGGAACACTGAAGCTTTCTTT. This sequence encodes CASSLAAGTGGRNTEAFF.

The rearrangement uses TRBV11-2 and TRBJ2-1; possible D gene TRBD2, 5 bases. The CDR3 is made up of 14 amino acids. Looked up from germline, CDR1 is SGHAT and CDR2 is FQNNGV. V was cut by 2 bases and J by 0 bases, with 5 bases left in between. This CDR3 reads CASSLTSSYNEQFF. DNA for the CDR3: TGTGCCAGCAGCTTAACTAGCTCCTACAATGAGCAGTTCTTC.

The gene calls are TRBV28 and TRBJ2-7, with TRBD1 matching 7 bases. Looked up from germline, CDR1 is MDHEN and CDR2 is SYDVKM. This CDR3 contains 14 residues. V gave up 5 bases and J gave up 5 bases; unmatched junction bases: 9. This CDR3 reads CASSPPRQGHEQYF. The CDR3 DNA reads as TGTGCCAGCAGTCCTCCTCGACAGGGCCACGAGCAGTACTTC. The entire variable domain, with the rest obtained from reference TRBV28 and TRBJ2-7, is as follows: DVKVTQSSRYLVKRTGEKVFLECVQDMDHENMFWYRQDPGLGLRLIYFSYDVKMKEKGDIPEGYSVSREKKERFSLILESASTNQTSMYLCASSPPRQGHEQYFGPGTRLTVT.

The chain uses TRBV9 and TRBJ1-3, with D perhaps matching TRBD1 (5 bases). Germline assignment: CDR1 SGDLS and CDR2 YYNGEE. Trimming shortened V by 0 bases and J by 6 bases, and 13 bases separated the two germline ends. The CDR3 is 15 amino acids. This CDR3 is CASSVGIGAQNTIYF. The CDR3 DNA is TGTGCCAGCAGCGTAGGTATAGGGGCTCAAAACACCATATATTTT.

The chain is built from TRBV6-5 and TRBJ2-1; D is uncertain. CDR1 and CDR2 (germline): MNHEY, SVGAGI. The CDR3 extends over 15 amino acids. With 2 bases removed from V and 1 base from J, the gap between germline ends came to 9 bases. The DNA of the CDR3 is TGTGCCAGCAGTTACGCGCCGCGGTCCTACAATGAGCAGTTCTTC. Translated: CASSYAPRSYNEQFF.

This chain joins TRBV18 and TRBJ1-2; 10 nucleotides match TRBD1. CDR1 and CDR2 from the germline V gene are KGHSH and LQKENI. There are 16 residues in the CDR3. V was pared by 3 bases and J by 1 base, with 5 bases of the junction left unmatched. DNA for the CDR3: TGTGCCAGCTCACCGGCAAGGGACAGGGGTAACTATGGCTACACCTTC. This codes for CASSPARDRGNYGYTF.

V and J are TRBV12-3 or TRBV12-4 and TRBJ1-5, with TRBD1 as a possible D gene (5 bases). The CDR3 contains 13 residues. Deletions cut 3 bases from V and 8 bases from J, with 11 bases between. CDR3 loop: CASSFSGVEPQHF. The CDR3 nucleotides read TGTGCCAGCAGTTTTTCGGGGGTTGAGCCCCAGCATTTT.

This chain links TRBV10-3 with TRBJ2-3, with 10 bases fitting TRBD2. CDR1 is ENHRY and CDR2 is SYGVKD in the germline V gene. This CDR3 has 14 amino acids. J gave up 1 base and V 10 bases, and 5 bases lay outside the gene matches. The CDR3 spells CATRSGGRTDTQYF. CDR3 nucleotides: TGTGCCACCCGTAGCGGGGGGCGCACAGATACGCAGTATTTT.

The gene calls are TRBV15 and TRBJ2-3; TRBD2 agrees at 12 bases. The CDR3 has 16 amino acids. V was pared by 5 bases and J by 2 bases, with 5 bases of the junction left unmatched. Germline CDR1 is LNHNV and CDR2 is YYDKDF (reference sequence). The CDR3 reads CATSEGLAGNTDTQYF. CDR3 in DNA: TGTGCCACCAGCGAGGGACTAGCGGGTAACACAGATACGCAGTATTTT.